Below are 5 T cell receptor beta chains sequenced from a single sample in a study of cytomegalovirus exposure and HLA in healthy donors. PCR was performed using 60 Vbeta and 13 Jbeta primers. Assay used: immunoSEQ multiplex PCR; TCRdb lists only in-frame clones, some missing. Its table records approximately 58,000 clones. The sequenced material came from PBMCs. All receptors come from a man between 18 and 35 years old in good health and CMV-seropositive.

On this clone itself: Other DNA sequences in this sample translate to the same CDR3. The chain couples TRBV5-1 to TRBJ1-2, with TRBD1 identical over 10 bases. Per the germline V gene, CDR1 is SGHRS and CDR2 is YFSETQ. V trimming: 7 bases; J trimming: 2 bases; junction bases outside the gene matches: 5. The CDR3 runs 14 residues. The CDR3 here is CASGTGQGNYGYTF. The CDR3 coding sequence is TGCGCCAGCGGGACGGGACAGGGGAACTATGGCTACACCTTC.

The CDR3 nucleotides are TGTGCCTGCCGACAGGAGATTCTGAACACTGAAGCTTTCTTT. Translated, it gives CACRQEILNTEAFF. The chain carries TRBV7-9 and TRBJ1-1; D might be TRBD1 (6 bases). Trimming stripped 11 bases from V and 0 bases from J, with 16 bases between. Per germline, CDR1 SEHNR and CDR2 FQNEAQ (reference sequence). This CDR3 comprises 14 residues.

The chain couples TRBV28 to TRBJ1-1, with 7 bases matching TRBD1. Germline CDR1 is MDHEN and CDR2 is SYDVKM. J lost 0 bases, V lost 6 bases, and 4 bases had no gene match. The CDR3 sequence is 14 residues long. CDR3 in DNA: TGTGCCAGCAGCTGGGACAGCTTGAACACTGAAGCTTTCTTT. Protein: CASSWDSLNTEAFF.

This chain connects TRBV2 to TRBJ2-6; 7 nucleotides match TRBD1. The length of the CDR3 is 15 residues. Losses at the gene ends were 6 bases for V and 0 bases for J; bases not matched to a gene: 2. CDR1 is SNHLY, CDR2 FYNNEI, per germline. This CDR3 is CASSRTGSGANVLTF. The CDR3 nucleotides are TGTGCCAGCAGCCGGACAGGCTCTGGGGCCAACGTCCTGACTTTC.

The chain carries TRBV6-1 and TRBJ2-1, with a possible D match to TRBD1 (6 bases). The CDR3 is 15 residues long. V was pared by 4 bases and J by 6 bases, with 16 bases between. Germline V lookup: CDR1 MNHNS, CDR2 SASEGT. CDR3 in amino acids: CASSVGAARSNEQFF. The CDR3 DNA follows: TGTGCCAGCAGTGTGGGGGCCGCGAGGAGCAATGAGCAGTTCTTC.